Following are 21 T cell receptor beta chains from one sample sequenced in a study of CD8+ T cells in alopecia areata. Reverse transcription of extracted RNA yielded cDNA, which provided the sequencing template. TCRdb's table, derived via immunoSEQ multiplex PCR, lists solely in-frame clones and lacks some. The data hold about 140,000 clones, with around two thirds observed a single time. Sequenced: CD8+ T cells sorted from blood. The source is a human donor in good health.

The chain joins TRBV15 to TRBJ1-2; D not certain. The CDR3 sequence is 15 residues long. Germline-derived CDR1 and CDR2 are LNHNV and YYDKDF (reference sequence). V was trimmed by 0 bases and J by 8 bases, leaving 16 bases between them. The CDR3 nucleotides read TGTGCCACCAGCAGAGATTCCCTGACAAGGTTGGGCTACACCTTC. Translation: CATSRDSLTRLGYTF.

The V call is TRBV27, the J call TRBJ1-2; TRBD1 matches 8 bases. The V gene's germline CDR1 is MNHEY and CDR2 SMNVEV (reference sequence). The CDR3 consists of 15 residues. V was clipped by 5 bases and J by 7 bases; unmatched bases: 12. This CDR3 is CASSTRYQGASGYTF. DNA of the CDR3: TGTGCCAGCAGTACGAGATACCAGGGGGCGAGTGGCTACACCTTC.

The V gene is TRBV9, the J gene TRBJ2-1; 9 nucleotides agree with TRBD2. The CDR3 consists of 16 residues. Trimming cost V 4 bases and J 2 bases; bases outside gene matches: 7. CDR1 and CDR2 from the germline V gene are SGDLS and YYNGEE. CDR3 protein: CASSLVAGVAYNEQFF. The CDR3 region has the DNA TGTGCCAGCAGCCTAGTAGCGGGAGTGGCCTACAATGAGCAGTTCTTC. The entire variable domain, with the rest obtained from reference TRBV9 and TRBJ2-1, is as follows: DSGVTQTPKHLITATGQRVTLRCSPRSGDLSVYWYQQSLDQGLQFLIQYYNGEERAKGNILERFSAQQFPDLHSELNLSSLELGDSALYFCASSLVAGVAYNEQFFGPGTRLTVL.

The V and J genes are TRBV29-1 and TRBJ2-7; D is perhaps TRBD1 (5 bases). The CDR3 has 12 residues. Germline CDR1 is SQVTM and CDR2 is ANQGSEA. Trimming took off 7 bases at V and 0 bases at J, with 10 bases between the two ends. DNA of the CDR3: TGCAGCGCTTCGACAGCCTCCTACGAGCAGTACTTC. Translating gives CSASTASYEQYF.

This clone came up a few times. This chain uses TRBV27 with TRBJ2-1; D unresolved. The CDR3 has 12 amino acids. The germline V gene encodes CDR1 MNHEY and CDR2 SMNVEV (reference sequence). Deletions cut 6 bases from V and 6 bases from J, with 9 bases between. The CDR3 bases are TGTGCCAGCAGGCGCCTCCCCAATGAGCAGTTCTTC. Translated, it gives CASRRLPNEQFF.

The V call is TRBV27, the J call TRBJ2-2; maybe TRBD1 (6 bases). The germline gives CDR1 MNHEY, CDR2 SMNVEV (reference sequence). V was pared by 5 bases and J by 6 bases, with 10 bases between. This CDR3 comprises 13 residues. CDR3 nucleotides: TGTGCCAGCAGTCCACAGGGTTCCGGGGAGCTGTTTTTT. Translation gives CASSPQGSGELFF.

The gene calls are TRBV7-9 and TRBJ2-5; D unresolved. CDR3 length: 12 residues. Germline V CDR1 and CDR2: SEHNR, FQNEAQ (reference sequence). V was clipped by 5 bases and J by 5 bases, with 9 bases between them. The CDR3 DNA follows: TGTGCCAGCAGCCCCCTTCGGGAGACCCAGTACTTC. Its translation: CASSPLRETQYF. Filled out from reference TRBV7-9 and TRBJ2-5, the complete variable domain reads DTGVSQNPRHKITKRGQNVTFRCDPISEHNRLYWYRQTLGQGPEFLTYFQNEAQLEKSRLLSDRFSAERPKGSFSTLEIQRTEQGDSAMYLCASSPLRETQYFGPGTRLLVL.

This clone was seen a handful of times. The sample holds other DNA sequences that translate to the same CDR3. V usage is TRBV2 and J usage is TRBJ2-7, with unresolved D. The germline gives CDR1 SNHLY, CDR2 FYNNEI. The CDR3 loop spans 10 amino acids. V was clipped by 6 bases and J by 4 bases, with 4 bases between them. The CDR3 here is CASRGYEQYF. DNA of the CDR3: TGTGCCAGCAGGGGGTACGAGCAGTACTTC.

The chain links TRBV15 to TRBJ2-2; the match to TRBD1 covers 9 bases. CDR1 and CDR2 (germline): LNHNV, YYDKDF (reference sequence). This CDR3 region has 16 residues. V lost 1 base, J lost 6 bases, and 6 bases stayed unmatched. The CDR3 nucleotides are TGTGCCACCAGCAGAGCTGGGACAGGGAGACCCGGGGAGCTGTTTTTT. It yields the protein CATSRAGTGRPGELFF.

The chain recombines TRBV9 with TRBJ1-2, with 7 bases identical to TRBD1. Germline values: CDR1 SGDLS, CDR2 YYNGEE. The CDR3 consists of 14 residues. V gave up 3 bases and J gave up 5 bases; unmatched junction bases: 7. The CDR3 here is CASSAGTAPYGYTF. CDR3 coding DNA: TGTGCCAGCAGCGCCGGGACAGCGCCTTATGGCTACACCTTC.

J is TRBJ2-3 and V is TRBV6-6, with TRBD2 matching 9 bases. The CDR3 is 16 amino acids. V was pared by 5 bases and J by 0 bases, with 6 bases of the junction left unmatched. Germline V gene sequence: CDR1 MNHNY, CDR2 SVGAGI (reference sequence). CDR3 loop: CASSPLAGTSTDTQYF. The CDR3 DNA sequence: TGTGCCAGCAGTCCTCTAGCGGGAACTAGCACAGATACGCAGTATTTT.

There are a few counts of this clone. This sequence joins TRBV10-2 and TRBJ1-2; TRBD1 might be the D (5 bases). CDR3 size: 17 residues. Per the germline V gene, CDR1 is WSHSY and CDR2 is SAAADI. Deletions cut 6 bases from V and 2 bases from J, with 22 bases between. CDR3 residues: CASRPPLQGTPNYGYTF. The CDR3 DNA is TGCGCCAGCAGGCCTCCGCTTCAGGGAACACCGAACTATGGCTACACCTTC.

J is TRBJ2-6 and V is TRBV2; TRBD1 might be the D (6 bases). The CDR3 covers 15 residues. Germline CDR1 is SNHLY and CDR2 is FYNNEI. Trimming took 6 bases from V and 0 from J, leaving 9 bases between them. CDR3: CASRGTSSGANVLTF. Written as DNA, the CDR3 is TGTGCCAGCAGGGGGACAAGCTCTGGGGCCAACGTCCTGACTTTC.

The chain joins TRBV5-6 to TRBJ2-1; 11 nucleotides line up with TRBD2. Germline V gene sequence: CDR1 SGHDT, CDR2 YYEEEE. J lost 2 bases, V lost 6 bases, and 7 bases had no gene match. The CDR3 covers 16 residues. The CDR3 loop is CASKAGTSGTYNEQFF. As DNA, the CDR3 is TGTGCCAGCAAGGCCGGGACTAGCGGAACCTACAATGAGCAGTTCTTC. The full variable domain, its missing parts supplied by reference TRBV5-6 and TRBJ2-1, is DAGVTQSPTHLIKTRGQQVTLRCSPKSGHDTVSWYQQALGQGPQFIFQYYEEEERQRGNFPDRFSGHQFPNYSSELNVNALLLGDSALYLCASKAGTSGTYNEQFFGPGTRLTVL.

The J gene is TRBJ1-2, the V gene TRBV25-1, with 9 bases identical to TRBD1. CDR3 length equals 13 residues. Germline CDR1 and CDR2: MGHDK and SYGVNS. The V segment lost 4 bases and the J segment 5 bases; nucleotides outside the gene matches: 2. The CDR3 loop reads CASSVGTGYGYTF. The CDR3 DNA reads as TGTGCCAGCAGTGTAGGGACAGGGTATGGCTACACCTTC.

This clone was detected only a few times. The chain is built from TRBV19 and TRBJ2-7; D possibly matches TRBD1 or TRBD2 (6 bases each). The V end was cut by 5 bases, the J end by 7 bases, with 18 bases between. This CDR3 contains 14 residues. The germline V gene has CDR1 LNHDA and CDR2 SQIVND (reference sequence). CDR3 amino acids: CASSGTGTSGEQYF. The CDR3 coding sequence is TGTGCCAGTAGTGGCACAGGGACTTCGGGGGAGCAGTACTTC.

The rearrangement uses TRBV7-3 and TRBJ1-1, with TRBD1 identical over 9 bases. The V gene's germline CDR1 is SGHTA and CDR2 FQGTGA. The CDR3 has 14 residues. Germline trimming cut 5 bases from V and 3 bases from J; bases unmatched to any gene: 4. For the CDR3, the DNA is TGTGCCAGCAGCGACGGACAGGGGCACACTGAAGCTTTCTTT. The encoded protein is CASSDGQGHTEAFF.

V and J are TRBV5-1 and TRBJ1-1; 7 nucleotides align to TRBD1. The CDR3 sequence is 13 residues long. V lost 8 bases, J lost 0 bases, and 4 bases stayed unmatched. The germline V gene encodes CDR1 SGHRS and CDR2 YFSETQ. The CDR3 is CASSTGVNTEAFF. Written as DNA, the CDR3 is TGCGCCAGTAGCACAGGGGTGAACACTGAAGCTTTCTTT.

V gene TRBV4-1 combines with J gene TRBJ2-1; D might be TRBD1 (6 bases). The V end lost 4 bases, the J end lost 9 bases, and 13 bases lay between the germline ends. The germline gives CDR1 MGHRA, CDR2 YSYEKL. The CDR3 runs to 13 residues. The CDR3, as DNA: TGCGCCAGCAGCCTCAAGGGGGTCAGTGAGCAGTTCTTC. Translated: CASSLKGVSEQFF.

The chain joins TRBV27 to TRBJ2-1; 7 nucleotides align to TRBD1. CDR3 size: 12 residues. From germline, CDR1 is MNHEY and CDR2 SMNVEV (reference sequence). Losses at the gene ends were 8 bases for V and 7 bases for J; bases not matched to a gene: 5. In nucleotides, the CDR3 is TGTGCCAGCGCGACAGGGTGGAATGAGCAGTTCTTC. Translating gives CASATGWNEQFF.

This clone turned up a few times. The junction departs from the called germline gene at one end, perhaps through a read error. V is TRBV7-9 and J is TRBJ2-5; D possibly corresponds to TRBD1 (6 bases). CDR3 length: 14 amino acids. Germline CDR1 is SEHNR and CDR2 is FQNEAQ (reference sequence). The CDR3 bases are TGTGCCAGCAGACCCGACAGGAACCTCACCGACCTCAACTTC. It codes for CASRPDRNLTDLNF.